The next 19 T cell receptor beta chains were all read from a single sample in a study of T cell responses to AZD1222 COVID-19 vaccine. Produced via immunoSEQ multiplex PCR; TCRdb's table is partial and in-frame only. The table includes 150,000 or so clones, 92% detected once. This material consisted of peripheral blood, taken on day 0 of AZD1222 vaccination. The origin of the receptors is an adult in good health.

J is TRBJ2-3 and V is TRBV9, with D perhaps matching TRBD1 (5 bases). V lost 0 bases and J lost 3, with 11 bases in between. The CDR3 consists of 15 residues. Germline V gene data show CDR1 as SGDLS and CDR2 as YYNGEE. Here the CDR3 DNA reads TGTGCCAGCAGCGTAGTAAAGGGGATTACAGATACGCAGTATTTT. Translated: CASSVVKGITDTQYF.

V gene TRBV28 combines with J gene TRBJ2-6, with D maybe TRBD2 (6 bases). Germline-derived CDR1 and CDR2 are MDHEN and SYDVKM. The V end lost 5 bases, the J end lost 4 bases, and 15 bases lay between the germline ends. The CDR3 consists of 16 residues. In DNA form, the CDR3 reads TGTGCCAGCAGTACCCCGCGGGGATTGGGGGCCAACGTCCTGACTTTC. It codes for CASSTPRGLGANVLTF.

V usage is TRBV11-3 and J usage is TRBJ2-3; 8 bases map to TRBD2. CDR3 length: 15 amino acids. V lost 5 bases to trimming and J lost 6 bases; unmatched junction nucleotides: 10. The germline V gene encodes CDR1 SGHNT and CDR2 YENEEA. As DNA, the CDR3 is TGTGCCAGCAGCCCCCTCCGGGGGGGCGCGGATACGCAGTATTTT. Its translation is CASSPLRGGADTQYF. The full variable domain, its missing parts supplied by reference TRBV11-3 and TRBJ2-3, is EAGVVQSPRYKIIEKKQPVAFWCNPISGHNTLYWYLQNLGQGPELLIRYENEEAVDDSQLPKDRFSAERLKGVDSTLKIQPAELGDSAVYLCASSPLRGGADTQYFGPGTRLTVL.

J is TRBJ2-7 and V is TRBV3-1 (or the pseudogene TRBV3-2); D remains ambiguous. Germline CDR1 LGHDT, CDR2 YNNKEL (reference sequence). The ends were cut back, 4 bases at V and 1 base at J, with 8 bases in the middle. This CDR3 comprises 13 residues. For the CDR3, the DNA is TGTGCCAGCAGCCCCGGACGGTCCTACGAGCAGTACTTC. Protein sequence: CASSPGRSYEQYF.

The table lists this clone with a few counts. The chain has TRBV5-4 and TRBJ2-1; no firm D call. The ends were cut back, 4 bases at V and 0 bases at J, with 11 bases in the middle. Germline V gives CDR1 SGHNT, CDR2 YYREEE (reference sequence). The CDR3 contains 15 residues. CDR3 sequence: CASSRDKSSYNEQFF. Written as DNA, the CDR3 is TGTGCCAGCAGCCGAGACAAGAGCTCCTACAATGAGCAGTTCTTC. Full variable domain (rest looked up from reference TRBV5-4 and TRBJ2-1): ETGVTQSPTHLIKTRGQQVTLRCSSQSGHNTVSWYQQALGQGPQFIFQYYREEENGRGNFPPRFSGLQFPNYSSELNVNALELDDSALYLCASSRDKSSYNEQFFGPGTRLTVL.

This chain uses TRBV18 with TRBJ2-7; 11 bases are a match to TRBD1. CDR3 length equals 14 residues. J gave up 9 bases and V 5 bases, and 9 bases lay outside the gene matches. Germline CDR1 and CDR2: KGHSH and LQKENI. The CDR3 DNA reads TGTGCCAGCTCAGAATTGGACAGGGGGCGCGTGCAGTACTTC. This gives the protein CASSELDRGRVQYF.

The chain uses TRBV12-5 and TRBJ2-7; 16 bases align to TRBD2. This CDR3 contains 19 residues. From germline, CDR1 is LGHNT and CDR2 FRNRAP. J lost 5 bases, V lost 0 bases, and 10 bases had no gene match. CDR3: CASGLVHPGLAGGPDEQYF. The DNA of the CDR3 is TGTGCTAGTGGTTTGGTCCATCCGGGACTAGCGGGGGGGCCGGACGAGCAGTACTTC.

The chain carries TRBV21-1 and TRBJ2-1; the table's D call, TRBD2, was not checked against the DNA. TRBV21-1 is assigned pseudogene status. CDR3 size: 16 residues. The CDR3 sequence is CASSKLGGGPYNEQFF. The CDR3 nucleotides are TGTGCCAGCAGCAAGCTCGGGGGGGGTCCATACAATGAGCAGTTCTTC.

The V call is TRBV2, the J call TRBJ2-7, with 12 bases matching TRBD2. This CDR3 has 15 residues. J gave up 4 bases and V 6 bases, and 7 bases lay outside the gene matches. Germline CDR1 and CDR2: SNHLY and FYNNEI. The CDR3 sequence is CASRPLAGGRYEQYF. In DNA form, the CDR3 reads TGTGCCAGCAGACCACTAGCGGGGGGCCGGTACGAGCAGTACTTC.

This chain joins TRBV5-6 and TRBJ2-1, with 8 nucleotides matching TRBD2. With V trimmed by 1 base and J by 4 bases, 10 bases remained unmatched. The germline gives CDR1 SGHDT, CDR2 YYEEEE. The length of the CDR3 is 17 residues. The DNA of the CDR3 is TGTGCCAGCAGCTTGTCGTACGGGGGGGCAGGTTACAATGAGCAGTTCTTC. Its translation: CASSLSYGGAGYNEQFF.

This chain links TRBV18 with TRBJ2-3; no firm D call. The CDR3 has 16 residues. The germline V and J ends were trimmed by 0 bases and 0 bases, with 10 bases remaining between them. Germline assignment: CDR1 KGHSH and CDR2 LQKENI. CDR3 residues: CASSPPRSSSTDTQYF. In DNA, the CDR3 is TGTGCCAGCTCACCACCTCGGAGCTCTAGCACAGATACGCAGTATTTT.

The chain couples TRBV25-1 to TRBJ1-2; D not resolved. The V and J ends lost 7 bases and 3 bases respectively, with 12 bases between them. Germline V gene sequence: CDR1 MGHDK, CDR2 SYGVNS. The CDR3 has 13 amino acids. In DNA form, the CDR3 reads TGTGCCAGCACCTCGGGCCCCGACTATGGCTACACCTTC. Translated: CASTSGPDYGYTF.

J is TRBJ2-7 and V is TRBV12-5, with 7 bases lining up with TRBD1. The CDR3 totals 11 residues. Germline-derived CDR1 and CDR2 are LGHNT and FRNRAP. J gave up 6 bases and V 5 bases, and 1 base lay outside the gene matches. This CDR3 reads CASGTGVEQYF. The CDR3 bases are TGTGCTAGTGGTACAGGGGTCGAGCAGTACTTC.

CDR3 sequence (DNA): TGTGCCAGCAGTTCCCAGGGGGCAGCTAATGAAAAACTGTTTTTT. This translates into CASSSQGAANEKLFF. The gene calls are TRBV28 and TRBJ1-4; 8 nucleotides line up with TRBD1. This CDR3 region has 15 residues. Germline CDR1 MDHEN, CDR2 SYDVKM. Trimming took 4 bases from V and 3 from J; bases not matched to a gene: 4. The complete variable domain, with remaining parts taken from reference TRBV28 and TRBJ1-4, reads DVKVTQSSRYLVKRTGEKVFLECVQDMDHENMFWYRQDPGLGLRLIYFSYDVKMKEKGDIPEGYSVSREKKERFSLILESASTNQTSMYLCASSSQGAANEKLFFGSGTQLSVL.

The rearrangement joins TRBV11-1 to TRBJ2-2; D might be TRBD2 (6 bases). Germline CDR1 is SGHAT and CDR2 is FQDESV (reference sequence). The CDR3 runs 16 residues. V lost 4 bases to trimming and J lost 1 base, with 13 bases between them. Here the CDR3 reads CASSYWRGKNTGELFF. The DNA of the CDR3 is TGTGCCAGCAGCTACTGGCGGGGAAAGAACACCGGGGAGCTGTTTTTT.

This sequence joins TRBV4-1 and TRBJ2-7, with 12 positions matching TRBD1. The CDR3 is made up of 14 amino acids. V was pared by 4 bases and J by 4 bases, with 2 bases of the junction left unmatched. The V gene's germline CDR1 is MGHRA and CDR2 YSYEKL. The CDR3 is CASSPGQGAYEQYF. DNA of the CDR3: TGCGCCAGCAGCCCGGGACAGGGGGCTTACGAGCAGTACTTC.

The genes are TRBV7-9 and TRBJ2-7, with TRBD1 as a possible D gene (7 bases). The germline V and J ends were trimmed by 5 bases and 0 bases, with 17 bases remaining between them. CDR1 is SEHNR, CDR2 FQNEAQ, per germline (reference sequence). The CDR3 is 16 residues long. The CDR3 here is CASSPAWQGGSYEQYF. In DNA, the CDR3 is TGTGCCAGCAGCCCCGCGTGGCAGGGGGGCTCCTACGAGCAGTACTTC.

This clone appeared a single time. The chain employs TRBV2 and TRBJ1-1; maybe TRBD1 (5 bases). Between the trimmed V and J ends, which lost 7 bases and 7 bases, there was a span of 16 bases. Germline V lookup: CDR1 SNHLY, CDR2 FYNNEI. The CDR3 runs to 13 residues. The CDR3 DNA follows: TGTGCCAGCAACGCGCAGGGTGTCTATGAAGCTTTCTTT. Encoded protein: CASNAQGVYEAFF.

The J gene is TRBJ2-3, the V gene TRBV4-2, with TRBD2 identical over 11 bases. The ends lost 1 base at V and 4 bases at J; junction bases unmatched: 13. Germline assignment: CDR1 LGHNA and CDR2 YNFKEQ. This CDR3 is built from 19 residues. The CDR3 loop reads CASSQALAGGRRVPDTQYF. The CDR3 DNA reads TGTGCCAGCAGCCAAGCCCTAGCGGGGGGACGTCGCGTTCCAGATACGCAGTATTTT.